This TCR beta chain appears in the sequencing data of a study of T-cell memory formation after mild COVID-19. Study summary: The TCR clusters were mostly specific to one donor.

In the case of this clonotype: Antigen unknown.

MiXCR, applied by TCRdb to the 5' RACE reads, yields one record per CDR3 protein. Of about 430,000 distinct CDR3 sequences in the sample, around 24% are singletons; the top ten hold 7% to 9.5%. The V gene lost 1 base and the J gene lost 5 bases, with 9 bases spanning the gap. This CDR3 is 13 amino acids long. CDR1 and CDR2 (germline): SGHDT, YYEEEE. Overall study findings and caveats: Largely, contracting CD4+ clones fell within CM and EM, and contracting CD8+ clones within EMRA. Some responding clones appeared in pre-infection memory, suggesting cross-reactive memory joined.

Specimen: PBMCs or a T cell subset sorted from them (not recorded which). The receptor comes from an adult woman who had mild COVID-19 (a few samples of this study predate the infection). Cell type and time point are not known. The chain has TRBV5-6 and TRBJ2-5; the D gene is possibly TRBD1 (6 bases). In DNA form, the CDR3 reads TGTGCCAGCAGCTTGTCAAGGGGGGAGACCCAGTACTTC. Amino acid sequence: CASSLSRGETQYF.